These 27 T cell receptor beta chains were sequenced from one sample in a study of T cell responses to AZD1222 COVID-19 vaccine. Here immunoSEQ multiplex PCR was the method, and the copy in TCRdb shows in-frame clones only, minus some. The sample includes about 160,000 clones, roughly 90% of them seen just once. Sample: peripheral blood, taken on day 0 of AZD1222 vaccination. These receptors all come from an adult in good health.

This chain connects TRBV21-1 to TRBJ2-1; the table's D call, TRBD2, has no DNA check behind it. TRBV21-1 is labeled a pseudogene. This CDR3 comprises 14 residues. In nucleotides, the CDR3 is TGTGCCAGCAGCCCCCTAGCGGGAATCGATGAGCAGTTCTTC. Protein product: CASSPLAGIDEQFF.

The chain has TRBV21-1 and TRBJ2-5; whether TRBD1, the table's D call, matches the DNA was not checked. TRBV21-1 is termed a pseudogene. The CDR3 length is 15 residues. CDR3 bases: TGTGCCAGCGTTGACTTCGACAGGGACCAAGAGACCCAGTACTTC. It translates to CASVDFDRDQETQYF.

V and J are TRBV6-5 and TRBJ1-5; no clear D. The CDR3 is 15 residues long. Trimming shortened V by 2 bases and J by 3 bases, and 11 bases separated the two germline ends. Germline V gene lookup returns CDR1 MNHEY and CDR2 SVGAGI. The CDR3, as DNA: TGTGCCAGCAGTTACAGCGACGCACCCAATCAGCCCCAGCATTTT. Protein sequence: CASSYSDAPNQPQHF.

The gene calls are TRBV28 and TRBJ2-2; D tentatively fits TRBD1 or TRBD2 (5 bases each). CDR1 and CDR2 from the germline V gene are MDHEN and SYDVKM. CDR3 size: 16 residues. The ends were cut back, 1 base at V and 3 bases at J, with 12 bases in the middle. The CDR3, as DNA: TGTGCCAGCAGTTTATTATCGGGGCCCTACACCGGGGAGCTGTTTTTT. Encoded protein: CASSLLSGPYTGELFF.

The chain combines TRBV7-9 with TRBJ2-1; D is perhaps TRBD1 (5 bases). Looked up from germline, CDR1 is SEHNR and CDR2 is FQNEAQ (reference sequence). The CDR3 is 15 residues long. V was trimmed by 5 bases and J by 1 base, leaving 12 bases between them. The CDR3 reads CASSPDRASYNEQFF. The DNA for the CDR3 is TGTGCCAGCAGCCCAGACAGAGCATCCTACAATGAGCAGTTCTTC.

In its sample, this clone was seen once. The V call is TRBV7-8, the J call TRBJ1-1; no definite D call. Germline V gene sequence: CDR1 SGHVS, CDR2 FQNEAQ. The V and J ends lost 1 base and 1 base respectively, with 16 bases between them. The CDR3 sequence is 17 residues long. DNA for the CDR3: TGTGCCAGCAGCTTAGGGTCAGACCGATGGTGGAACACTGAAGCTTTCTTT. Translating it yields CASSLGSDRWWNTEAFF.

The chain combines TRBV5-1 with TRBJ1-1; TRBD1 agrees at 7 bases. Germline assignment: CDR1 SGHRS and CDR2 YFSETQ. The trim removed 5 bases at V and 3 bases at J, leaving 4 bases unmatched. The CDR3 spans 13 residues. This CDR3 reads CASRVDRDTEAFF. CDR3 DNA: TGCGCCAGCAGGGTAGACAGGGACACTGAAGCTTTCTTT.

The chain links TRBV6-2 or TRBV6-3 to TRBJ2-7; 8 bases align to TRBD2. The CDR3 covers 16 residues. Germline assignment: CDR1 MNHEY and CDR2 SVGEGT. Losses at the gene ends were 5 bases for V and 2 bases for J; bases not matched to a gene: 11. This CDR3 reads CASSPISGKTTYEQYF. The CDR3 DNA is TGTGCCAGCAGTCCCATTAGCGGGAAGACTACCTACGAGCAGTACTTC.

There are a few counts of this clone. The rearrangement uses TRBV4-1 and TRBJ2-7, with no clear D. The length of the CDR3 is 13 residues. Between the trimmed V and J ends, which lost 4 bases and 3 bases, there was a span of 10 bases. The germline V gene encodes CDR1 MGHRA and CDR2 YSYEKL. In DNA form, the CDR3 reads TGCGCCAGCAGCCGAAACGAAGACTACGAGCAGTACTTC. Its protein is CASSRNEDYEQYF.

The table lists this clone with a few counts. At one of its ends the junction is not consistent with the germline gene, which may arise from a read error. The chain links TRBV12-5 to TRBJ2-7; 7 bases match TRBD1. The CDR3 runs to 12 residues. CDR1 LGHNT and CDR2 FRNRAP come from the germline V gene. The CDR3 sequence: CASGLDRNEQYF. DNA of the CDR3: TGTGCTAGTGGATTGGACAGGAACGAGCAGTACTTC.

The rearrangement uses TRBV11-2 and TRBJ2-3; 9 nucleotides align to TRBD2. This CDR3 is built from 15 residues. Per germline, CDR1 SGHAT and CDR2 FQNNGV. J gave up 5 bases and V 4 bases, and 7 bases lay outside the gene matches. The CDR3 here is CASSSPGLARDTQYF. The CDR3 DNA is TGTGCCAGCAGCTCCCCGGGACTAGCTAGAGATACGCAGTATTTT. Filled out from reference TRBV11-2 and TRBJ2-3, the complete variable domain reads EAGVAQSPRYKIIEKRQSVAFWCNPISGHATLYWYQQILGQGPKLLIQFQNNGVVDDSQLPKDRFSAERLKGVDSTLKIQPAKLEDSAVYLCASSSPGLARDTQYFGPGTRLTVL.

The gene calls are TRBV5-1 and TRBJ2-1; 7 bases align to TRBD1. The V and J ends lost 6 bases and 5 bases, in that order; junction bases with no gene match: 11. This CDR3 has 15 amino acids. CDR1 is SGHRS, CDR2 YFSETQ, per germline. The CDR3 region is CASKTSGTVNNEQFF. In DNA form, the CDR3 reads TGCGCCAGCAAAACGTCCGGGACAGTTAACAATGAGCAGTTCTTC. Full variable domain (outside the CDR3, taken from reference TRBV5-1 and TRBJ2-1): KAGVTQTPRYLIKTRGQQVTLSCSPISGHRSVSWYQQTPGQGLQFLFEYFSETQRNKGNFPGRFSGRQFSNSRSEMNVSTLELGDSALYLCASKTSGTVNNEQFFGPGTRLTVL.

The J gene is TRBJ1-4, the V gene TRBV28; D gene uncertain. The CDR3 is 14 amino acids. Germline V lookup: CDR1 MDHEN, CDR2 SYDVKM. The V gene lost 6 bases and the J gene lost 0 bases, with 8 bases spanning the gap. CDR3 loop: CASSQTSTNEKLFF. The CDR3 bases are TGTGCCAGCAGCCAGACCTCAACTAATGAAAAACTGTTTTTT.

The chain recombines TRBV9 with TRBJ2-1, with D perhaps matching TRBD1 (6 bases). Per the germline V gene, CDR1 is SGDLS and CDR2 is YYNGEE. This CDR3 has 16 amino acids. The ends were cut back, 1 base at V and 3 bases at J, with 14 bases in the middle. The CDR3 region is CASSVSEQGFYNEQFF. For the CDR3, the DNA is TGTGCCAGCAGCGTATCCGAACAGGGATTCTACAATGAGCAGTTCTTC.

The chain links TRBV7-2 to TRBJ2-5; the match to TRBD2 covers 11 bases. CDR3 length: 15 amino acids. CDR1 is SGHTA and CDR2 is FQGNSA in the germline V gene. Trimming at V came to 5 bases and at J to 1 base, leaving 3 bases not matched to a gene. CDR3: CASSSSGRAQETQYF. CDR3 sequence (DNA): TGTGCCAGCAGCAGTAGCGGGAGGGCCCAAGAGACCCAGTACTTC.

The J gene is TRBJ2-7, the V gene TRBV30, with D possibly being TRBD2 (6 bases). Germline CDR1 and CDR2: GTSNPN and SVGIG (reference sequence). This CDR3 has 12 amino acids. Trimming left V 5 bases short and J 5 bases short, with 13 bases between. The CDR3 reads CAWGQTSDEQYF. DNA of the CDR3: TGTGCCTGGGGCCAGACTAGTGACGAGCAGTACTTC.

The chain carries TRBV12-3 or TRBV12-4 and TRBJ1-6; tentative D call: TRBD1 (5 bases). The V end was cut by 3 bases, the J end by 7 bases, with 7 bases between. The CDR3 totals 13 residues. CDR3: CASSFGTNSPLHF. The DNA of the CDR3 is TGTGCCAGCAGTTTCGGGACCAATTCACCCCTCCACTTT.

The chain links TRBV19 to TRBJ1-3; D not resolved. Germline V gives CDR1 LNHDA, CDR2 SQIVND (reference sequence). V lost 7 bases to trimming and J lost 0 bases, with 7 bases between them. This CDR3 region has 13 residues. CDR3 protein: CASTLVSGNTIYF. Written as DNA, the CDR3 is TGTGCCAGTACTTTGGTCTCTGGAAACACCATATATTTT.

V usage is TRBV28 and J usage is TRBJ2-5; 12 nucleotides align to TRBD2. With 2 bases clipped from V and 2 bases from J, the junction kept 0 bases outside the gene matches. The CDR3 loop spans 15 amino acids. Germline CDR1 and CDR2: MDHEN and SYDVKM. This chain's CDR3 is CASSLGTSGQETQYF. The CDR3 region has the DNA TGTGCCAGCAGTTTAGGGACTAGCGGGCAAGAGACCCAGTACTTC.

This chain joins TRBV28 and TRBJ2-3; D call uncertain. V was shortened by 5 bases and J by 4 bases, with 13 bases between the two germline ends. There are 14 residues in the CDR3. Germline assignment: CDR1 MDHEN and CDR2 SYDVKM. CDR3 nucleotide sequence: TGTGCCAGCAGTCCTATACCTCTACCAGATACGCAGTATTTT. It codes for CASSPIPLPDTQYF.

The chain combines TRBV27 with TRBJ2-1, with D possibly matching TRBD1 (5 bases). The CDR3 extends over 16 amino acids. CDR1 MNHEY and CDR2 SMNVEV come from the germline V gene (reference sequence). Trimming left V 2 bases short and J 0 bases short, with 11 bases between. CDR3 in DNA: TGTGCCAGCAGTTTAAGGGGTTGGGACTCCTACAATGAGCAGTTCTTC. Translated, it gives CASSLRGWDSYNEQFF.

As concerns this clone: The junction differs from germline at one of its ends, possibly a read error. The genes are TRBV28 and TRBJ1-1; D is undetermined. The CDR3 runs to 11 residues. The V gene's germline CDR1 is MDHEN and CDR2 SYDVKM. CDR3 DNA sequence: TGTGCCAGCAGTTTGGGCATCGGGAGGAGTTTT. This translates into CASSLGIGRSF.

The chain couples TRBV12-3 or TRBV12-4 to TRBJ1-3; D not certain. There are 13 residues in the CDR3. The V end lost 0 bases, the J end lost 4 bases, and 4 bases lay between the germline ends. The CDR3 protein is CASSLARGNTIYF. In DNA, the CDR3 is TGTGCCAGCAGTTTAGCTCGGGGAAACACCATATATTTT.

This rearrangement joins TRBV9 to TRBJ2-7, with D uncertain. Trimming took off 4 bases at V and 3 bases at J, with 11 bases between the two ends. Germline values: CDR1 SGDLS, CDR2 YYNGEE. This CDR3 is built from 13 residues. As DNA, the CDR3 is TGTGCCAGCAGCCCCAATGAGAGCTACGAGCAGTACTTC. It codes for CASSPNESYEQYF. The variable domain in full, completed from reference TRBV9 and TRBJ2-7, reads DSGVTQTPKHLITATGQRVTLRCSPRSGDLSVYWYQQSLDQGLQFLIQYYNGEERAKGNILERFSAQQFPDLHSELNLSSLELGDSALYFCASSPNESYEQYFGPGTRLTVT.

The chain employs TRBV7-3 and TRBJ1-2, with D unresolved. The V end lost 4 bases, the J end lost 4 bases, and 10 bases lay between the germline ends. Germline lookup yields CDR1 SGHTA and CDR2 FQGTGA. The CDR3 consists of 13 residues. CDR3 coding DNA: TGTGCCAGCAGCTCGGGGTACGGCTATGGCTACACCTTC. It encodes CASSSGYGYGYTF.

V is TRBV6-5 and J is TRBJ1-3; no definite D call. Trimming took off 6 bases at V and 11 bases at J, with 17 bases between the two ends. The germline CDR1 and CDR2 sequences are MNHEY and SVGAGI. CDR3 size: 13 residues. CDR3 region: CASRPGPGPSIYF. CDR3 sequence (DNA): TGTGCCAGCAGACCAGGCCCAGGTCCCTCCATATATTTT.

The V call is TRBV9, the J call TRBJ1-1; tentatively, D is TRBD1 (5 bases). The ends were cut back, 0 bases at V and 1 base at J, with 7 bases in the middle. The CDR3 spans 14 residues. CDR1 SGDLS and CDR2 YYNGEE come from the germline V gene. Here the CDR3 reads CASSVVGQNTEAFF. The CDR3 coding sequence is TGTGCCAGCAGCGTAGTGGGGCAGAACACTGAAGCTTTCTTT.